This T cell receptor (beta chain) is from a study of human T cells and chemical hapten exposure (dated by TCRdb to 2020 to 2023). About the study as a whole: For sensitization, 2% DPC in acetone was applied to a 2 cm by 2 cm area of upper inner arm skin. Patients additionally received weekly therapeutic DPC doses to the scalp throughout the approximately 25-week study period. This study followed changes in the peripheral blood TCR repertoire in vivo during primary and secondary sensitization of alopecia patients to the hapten diphenylcyclopropenone (DPC). About 27 alopecia patients gave blood for TCR sequencing at one to four time points (pre-sensitization, 2, 6 and 24 weeks). The libraries were sequenced as a pool, and the TCR yield per sample differed mostly because of small variations in library volumes within the pool. Most of the patients in the cohort were female, and the cohort covered alopecia areata with under or over 50% scalp involvement, alopecia totalis and alopecia universalis. Blood was sampled from patients pre-sensitization (week 0) and at 2, 6 and about 24 weeks after DPC sensitization. Patch testing on the upper back used Finn chambers containing 0.01% DPC, with scoring done after 6 days according to International Contact Dermatitis Research Group standards.

Library creation used RACE. Sequencer: NextSeq 500. Library preparation attached unique molecular identifiers to individual cDNA molecules for quantitative, reproducible TCR counting. From each blood RNA sample, both TCR alpha and TCR beta chains were sequenced. In the original analysis: Samples had a median of roughly 87,000 TCRs, with a range from roughly 20,000 to 690,600. The Decombinator software suite was used to annotate V, J and CDR3 in the TCR reads. To make PS versus PT1 abundance plots, every sample was subsampled to the same number of TCRs (28,000). TCRs were defined as expanded if absent before sensitization and observed at least eight times at the 2-week time point. Through fastp at Q25 and MiXCR, TCRdb rebuilt clones from the public reads, retaining in-frame beta chains. CDR3 protein sequences are deduplicated, and each keeps its most common genes and DNA. The V and J calls reflect TCRdb's pipeline rather than the authors' work. The sample table holds 65,000 to 90,000 distinct CDR3 sequences, of which around 6.7% were seen once. The top ten hold under 1.5% of the sample.

In this sample, this clonotype turned up many times. It has no known antigen specificity. No much larger clonotype is one base removed from it; base qualities were not supplied. The research as a whole found: Alopecia, a presumed autoimmune disease, was present in all patients, so the immune response of the patients might differ from that of healthy individuals. After repeated subsampling, the strength of the expansion versus patch-test correlation and the threshold at which it became significant changed. A positive correlation was found between the number of PT1 expanded TCRs and patch test score, with significance reached at thresholds 8, 16 and 32 but not 4. Significantly more large CDR3 similarity clusters were formed by expanded TCRs than by pre-sensitization or healthy control sets, consistent with antigen-driven responses. DPC sensitization did not change the number of TCRs with a frequency above 1 in 1000, and there was no evidence of changes in global repertoire structure.

The CDR3 numbers 11 residues from cysteine through phenylalanine. Of the read, only the CDR3 DNA is kept; its 33 bases are in frame from base 1. The trim is 5 bases for V and 8 bases for J, with a gap of 12 bases between the germline ends. Reading the germline V gene (reference sequence) gives CDR1 DFQATT and CDR2 SNEGSKA. The time point label of this sample denotes: patch test 2, 6 weeks after DPC sensitization. The sample's treatment or condition, from its label and the paper: therapeutic diphenylcyclopropenone sensitization with weekly scalp DPC. At every patch-test visit, the blood draw took place before the patch test was put on. Patients were eligible if aged 18 to 70, diagnosed with alopecia and judged suitable for DPC therapy, and pregnant patients were excluded. Total RNA was isolated from unfractionated whole blood collected in Tempus Blood RNA tubes.

Recombination joined TRBV20-1 with TRBJ1-2, and the D gene may be TRBD1, 5 bases matching. The material was whole blood, obtained in connection with sensitization to the hapten diphenylcyclopropenone (DPC). This sequence was found in a woman in her thirties with alopecia areata. Some clones in this sample may be carry-over from other donors' samples. CDR3 protein: CSALSGSGYTF. The DNA is TGCAGTGCTCTTTCAGGGTCCGGCTACACCTTC.